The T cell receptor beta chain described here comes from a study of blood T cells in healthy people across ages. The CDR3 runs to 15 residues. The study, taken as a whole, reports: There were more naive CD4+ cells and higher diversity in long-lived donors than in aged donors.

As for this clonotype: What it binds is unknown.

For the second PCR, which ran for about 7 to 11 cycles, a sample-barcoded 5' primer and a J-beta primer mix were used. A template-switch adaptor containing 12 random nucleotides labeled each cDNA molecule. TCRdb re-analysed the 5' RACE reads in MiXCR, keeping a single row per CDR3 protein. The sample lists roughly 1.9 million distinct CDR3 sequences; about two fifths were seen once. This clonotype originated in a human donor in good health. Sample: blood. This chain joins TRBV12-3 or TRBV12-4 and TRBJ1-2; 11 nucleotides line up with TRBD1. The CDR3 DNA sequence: TGTCCCCCTTCGGGACAGGGGGTCATGGGCTATGGCTACACCTTC. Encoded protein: CPPSGQGVMGYGYTF.